This T cell receptor beta chain derives from a study of brain T cells in children with intractable seizures. Repertoires were generated with immunoSEQ multiplex PCR, while TCRdb's copy carries only in-frame clones and drops some. The table shows roughly 110,000 clones, with roughly 94% occurring only once. CDR1 and CDR2 from the germline V gene are MGHRA and YSYEKL. The CDR3 has 18 residues. Trimming cost V 2 bases and J 7 bases, with 21 bases left between them. This clonotype was obtained from a boy less than two years old with hemimegalencephaly and intractable seizures. Source: peripheral blood, taken at surgery. V is TRBV4-1 and J is TRBJ1-6; possible D gene TRBD1, 5 bases. CDR3 sequence reads: CASSQKLNGGTANSPLHF. CDR3 sequence (DNA): TGCGCCAGCAGCCAAAAACTTAACGGGGGGACGGCAAATTCACCCCTCCACTTT.